A single sample gave rise to the 8 T cell receptor beta chains below, sequenced in a study of cytomegalovirus exposure and HLA in healthy donors. Both 60 Vbeta primers and 13 Jbeta primers went into the PCR. Using immunoSEQ multiplex PCR, the repertoire was profiled, and TCRdb retains in-frame clones only, with some absent. The data contain roughly 230,000 clones, over 75% of them seen just once; the ten biggest clones take up about 0.5%. The sample was PBMCs. The origin of the receptors is a boy younger than 18 in good health and CMV-seronegative.

The gene calls are TRBV5-6 and TRBJ2-7; possible D gene TRBD2, 5 bases. This CDR3 has 15 amino acids. The V gene's germline CDR1 is SGHDT and CDR2 YYEEEE. V lost 0 bases to trimming and J lost 3 bases, with 13 bases between them. The CDR3 DNA reads TGTGCCAGCAGCTTGGTAGCGAATCACCACTACGAGCAGTACTTC. Amino acid sequence: CASSLVANHHYEQYF.

This clone was counted a few times. The rearrangement joins TRBV4-1 to TRBJ2-5; 8 bases agree with TRBD2. The CDR3 is made up of 15 amino acids. Germline V gene sequence: CDR1 MGHRA, CDR2 YSYEKL. V dropped 4 bases and J dropped 5; count of bases not matched to a gene: 9. CDR3: CASSLSGGDGETQYF. Written as DNA, the CDR3 is TGCGCCAGCAGCCTATCCGGGGGGGATGGGGAGACCCAGTACTTC.

This clone was detected only a few times. The CDR3 protein is CASSPFGEIYTF. CDR3 DNA: TGTGCCAGCAGCCCCTTCGGGGAGATCTACACCTTC. The chain links TRBV11-2 to TRBJ1-2; D call uncertain. CDR1 and CDR2 from the germline V gene are SGHAT and FQNNGV. Trimming pared 5 bases from V and 10 bases from J, leaving 14 bases between. This CDR3 comprises 12 residues.

The rearrangement uses TRBV7-9 and TRBJ1-2; D is possibly TRBD1 (6 bases). V was trimmed by 1 base and J by 3 bases, leaving 12 bases between them. Germline-derived CDR1 and CDR2 are SEHNR and FQNEAQ (reference sequence). This CDR3 contains 15 residues. Here the CDR3 reads CASSLGSSGDYGYTF. The DNA for the CDR3 is TGTGCCAGCAGCTTAGGTTCCTCAGGGGACTATGGCTACACCTTC.

This clone has just one count. This chain uses TRBV6-4 with TRBJ1-2; D perhaps matches TRBD1 (6 bases). Between the trimmed V and J ends, which lost 4 bases and 3 bases, there was a span of 21 bases. The germline V gene encodes CDR1 MRHNA and CDR2 SNTAGT. This CDR3 is built from 17 residues. The CDR3 nucleotides read TGTGCCAGCAGTGCCTCTTGGACAGTAGTAGGGCACTATGGCTACACCTTC. Translation: CASSASWTVVGHYGYTF.

The chain joins TRBV6-1 to TRBJ1-1; 9 bases are a match to TRBD1. The CDR3 totals 15 residues. The ends lost 6 bases at V and 1 base at J; junction bases unmatched: 6. CDR1 and CDR2 (germline): MNHNS, SASEGT. The CDR3 is CASRWKTGGNTEAFF. The CDR3 bases are TGTGCCAGCAGGTGGAAGACAGGGGGGAACACTGAAGCTTTCTTT.

This clone was seen just once. The rearrangement joins TRBV9 to TRBJ1-2; D gene unclear. Per germline, CDR1 SGDLS and CDR2 YYNGEE. Deletions cut 3 bases from V and 3 bases from J, with 9 bases between. The CDR3 spans 13 residues. The CDR3 coding sequence is TGTGCCAGCAGCGCCTACCCCTACTATGGCTACACCTTC. Translating gives CASSAYPYYGYTF.

This chain links TRBV6-5 with TRBJ2-5, with TRBD1 matching 8 bases. Gene TRBJ2-7 matches the end of the DNA better, so the J call may be wrong. This CDR3 spans 16 amino acids. The germline CDR1 and CDR2 sequences are MNHEY and SVGAGI. The DNA for the CDR3 is TGTGCCAGCAGTTACTCATCGGGACAGGAGTCCTACGAGCAGTACTTC. It encodes CASSYSSGQESYEQYF.